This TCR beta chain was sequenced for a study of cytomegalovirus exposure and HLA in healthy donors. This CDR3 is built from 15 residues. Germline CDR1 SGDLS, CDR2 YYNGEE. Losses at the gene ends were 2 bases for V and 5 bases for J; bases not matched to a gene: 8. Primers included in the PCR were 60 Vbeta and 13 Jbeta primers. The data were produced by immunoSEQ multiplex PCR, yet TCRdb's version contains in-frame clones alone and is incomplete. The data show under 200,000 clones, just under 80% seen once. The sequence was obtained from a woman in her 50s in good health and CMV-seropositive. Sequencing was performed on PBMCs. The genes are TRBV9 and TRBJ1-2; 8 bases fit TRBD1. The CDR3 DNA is TGTGCCAGCAGCGTGGGGCCAGGGGGCGAGTATGGCTACACCTTC. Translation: CASSVGPGGEYGYTF. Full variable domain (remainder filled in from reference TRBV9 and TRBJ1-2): DSGVTQTPKHLITATGQRVTLRCSPRSGDLSVYWYQQSLDQGLQFLIQYYNGEERAKGNILERFSAQQFPDLHSELNLSSLELGDSALYFCASSVGPGGEYGYTFGSGTRLTVV.